The 19 T cell receptor beta chains presented below share a single source sample, sequenced in a study of blood T cell repertoires in COVID-19. This table comes from immunoSEQ multiplex PCR, and its TCRdb copy is limited to in-frame clones, with some not included. The table includes around 160,000 clones, about 83% detected once. Source material: PBMCs or T cells enriched from blood (not recorded which). The receptors stem from a woman aged 45-65 years who had been exposed to COVID-19.

The J gene is TRBJ2-7, the V gene TRBV4-1, with D perhaps TRBD2 (6 bases). Trimming cost V 1 base and J 2 bases, with 15 bases left between them. This CDR3 has 16 amino acids. Germline-derived CDR1 and CDR2 are MGHRA and YSYEKL. The CDR3 reads CASSQGGAGLPYEQYF. The CDR3 DNA reads as TGCGCCAGCAGCCAAGGCGGGGCAGGGCTACCCTACGAGCAGTACTTC.

This clone has only a few counts. The same CDR3 is also encoded by other DNA sequences in this sample. The CDR3 region has the DNA TGTGCCAGCTCACCCGGGACAGGGGTGAACACTGAAGCTTTCTTT. Translating it yields CASSPGTGVNTEAFF. The gene calls are TRBV18 and TRBJ1-1; TRBD1 aligns across 10 bases. Germline loops: CDR1 KGHSH, CDR2 LQKENI. The CDR3 spans 15 residues. J was trimmed by 0 bases and V by 3 bases; bases with no gene match: 1.

The rearrangement uses TRBV27 and TRBJ2-3, with 9 bases that match TRBD1. The germline V gene has CDR1 MNHEY and CDR2 SMNVEV (reference sequence). Trimming took 2 bases from V and 5 from J; bases not matched to a gene: 5. This CDR3 contains 15 residues. Written as DNA, the CDR3 is TGTGCCAGCAGTTTAGTGGCGGGACAGGGAGATACGCAGTATTTT. Its translation is CASSLVAGQGDTQYF.

This clone was found once. This rearrangement joins TRBV7-9 to TRBJ2-7, with 8 bases matching TRBD2. V lost 6 bases to trimming and J lost 0 bases; unmatched junction nucleotides: 16. This CDR3 has 18 residues. Looked up from germline, CDR1 is SEHNR and CDR2 is FQNEAQ (reference sequence). The CDR3 loop reads CASRKPPGLGKTSYEQYF. CDR3 nucleotides: TGTGCCAGCAGAAAACCACCGGGACTAGGAAAGACCTCCTACGAGCAGTACTTC.

The V call is TRBV23-1, the J call TRBJ2-3, with 7 bases matching TRBD2. TRBV23-1 is an open reading frame, and its role is uncertain. The CDR3 covers 14 residues. V trimming: 5 bases; J trimming: 4 bases; junction bases outside the gene matches: 6. DNA of the CDR3: TGCGCCAGCAGTAGAGGACTAGTCCCAGATACGCAGTATTTT. This translates into CASSRGLVPDTQYF.

The rearrangement uses TRBV6-6 and TRBJ2-2; TRBD2 aligns across 9 bases. The germline V gene has CDR1 MNHNY and CDR2 SVGAGI (reference sequence). The J segment lost 2 bases and the V segment lost 5 bases, leaving 9 bases of the junction unmatched. The CDR3 has 17 amino acids. DNA of the CDR3: TGTGCCAGCAGTCTTTTGGAGGGACTAGCTAACACCGGGGAGCTGTTTTTT. This codes for CASSLLEGLANTGELFF.

J is TRBJ2-5 and V is TRBV7-2; 13 nucleotides line up with TRBD2. Per germline, CDR1 SGHTA and CDR2 FQGNSA. V shed 4 bases and J 7 bases; nucleotides not matched to a gene: 6. CDR3 length: 15 amino acids. The CDR3 sequence: CASSSLAGGPGTQYF. The CDR3 DNA is TGTGCCAGCAGCTCACTAGCGGGAGGGCCGGGGACCCAGTACTTC.

The genes are TRBV28 and TRBJ1-4; no definite D call. The germline V and J ends were trimmed by 5 bases and 0 bases, with 7 bases remaining between them. This CDR3 spans 14 amino acids. Germline lookup yields CDR1 MDHEN and CDR2 SYDVKM. CDR3 in DNA: TGTGCCAGCAGTGTTACAGCAACTAATGAAAAACTGTTTTTT. Residues: CASSVTATNEKLFF.

This chain links TRBV6-2 or TRBV6-3 with TRBJ2-1; D remains unclear. From germline, CDR1 is MNHEY and CDR2 SVGEGT. CDR3 length equals 14 residues. The V end was cut by 4 bases, the J end by 5 bases, with 12 bases between. The CDR3 protein is CASSFSLRHNEQFF. CDR3 in DNA: TGTGCCAGCAGTTTCTCATTGCGGCACAATGAGCAGTTCTTC.

V gene TRBV19 combines with J gene TRBJ2-1; maybe TRBD2 (5 bases). Trimming pared 4 bases from V and 4 bases from J, leaving 14 bases between. Germline-derived CDR1 and CDR2 are LNHDA and SQIVND (reference sequence). The CDR3 totals 15 residues. CDR3 nucleotide sequence: TGTGCCAGTAGTAGAACGGGGATTATTTACAATGAGCAGTTCTTC. This sequence encodes CASSRTGIIYNEQFF.

J is TRBJ1-5 and V is TRBV6-5; the D gene is possibly TRBD1 (5 bases). This CDR3 is 14 amino acids long. Germline values: CDR1 MNHEY, CDR2 SVGAGI. V was shortened by 5 bases and J by 1 base, with 9 bases between the two germline ends. CDR3: CASSPQGSNQPQHF. The CDR3 bases are TGTGCCAGCAGTCCCCAGGGAAGCAATCAGCCCCAGCATTTT.

The chain is built from TRBV4-2 and TRBJ1-3, with 7 positions matching TRBD1. V trimming: 3 bases; J trimming: 0 bases; junction bases outside the gene matches: 5. Looked up from germline, CDR1 is LGHNA and CDR2 is YNFKEQ. The CDR3 consists of 16 residues. CDR3 amino acids: CASSHTGVGSGNTIYF. DNA of the CDR3: TGTGCCAGCAGCCACACAGGGGTCGGCTCTGGAAACACCATATATTTT.

The chain links TRBV6-5 to TRBJ1-5, with a tentative D call TRBD1 (5 bases). The CDR3 sequence is 14 residues long. CDR1 is MNHEY, CDR2 SVGAGI, per germline. The V end lost 5 bases, the J end lost 8 bases, and 16 bases lay between the germline ends. This CDR3 is CASSPGGTRKPQHF. CDR3 nucleotides: TGTGCCAGCAGTCCCGGAGGGACCCGCAAGCCCCAGCATTTT.

This clone has more than one count but fewer than ten. The chain is built from TRBV2 and TRBJ1-2; D is unresolved. The CDR3 runs to 12 residues. Trimming took 5 bases from V and 4 from J, leaving 8 bases between them. Germline values: CDR1 SNHLY, CDR2 FYNNEI. The CDR3 nucleotides are TGTGCCAGCAGTCCAGAAGTCTATGGCTACACCTTC. Amino acids: CASSPEVYGYTF.

The V gene is TRBV19, the J gene TRBJ2-3; the D gene is possibly TRBD1 (6 bases). The germline CDR1 and CDR2 sequences are LNHDA and SQIVND (reference sequence). The CDR3 consists of 16 residues. Between the trimmed V and J ends, which lost 5 bases and 0 bases, there was a span of 15 bases. DNA for the CDR3: TGTGCCAGTAGTTTACAGGGTAGCCTGAGCACAGATACGCAGTATTTT. Translating it yields CASSLQGSLSTDTQYF.

In its sample, this clone was seen many times. The chain couples TRBV6-4 to TRBJ2-3, with 9 bases that match TRBD2. V shed 0 bases, J shed 0 bases, and the junction held 1 base outside the gene matches. The CDR3 consists of 16 residues. Per the germline V gene, CDR1 is MRHNA and CDR2 is SNTAGT. DNA of the CDR3: TGTGCCAGCAGTGACTCAGCGGGGGGTAGCACAGATACGCAGTATTTT. Translated: CASSDSAGGSTDTQYF.

The rearrangement uses TRBV4-1 and TRBJ1-2; TRBD1 might be the D (6 bases). CDR1 is MGHRA and CDR2 is YSYEKL in the germline V gene. Trimming took 1 base from V and 0 from J, leaving 6 bases between them. This CDR3 spans 14 amino acids. The CDR3 spells CASSQGTANYGYTF. In DNA, the CDR3 is TGCGCCAGCAGCCAAGGGACAGCTAACTATGGCTACACCTTC.

The chain recombines TRBV6-5 with TRBJ1-2; TRBD1 aligns across 11 bases. The germline V gene encodes CDR1 MNHEY and CDR2 SVGAGI. The CDR3 is made up of 14 amino acids. Trimming took 10 bases from V and 8 from J; bases not matched to a gene: 12. As DNA, the CDR3 is TGTGCCACCTCCTACCGGGACAGGGGGAGAGGCTACACCTTC. Amino acid sequence: CATSYRDRGRGYTF.

This rearrangement joins TRBV9 to TRBJ2-7; D is uncertain. The CDR3 extends over 10 amino acids. CDR1 is SGDLS, CDR2 YYNGEE, per germline. Trimming pared 1 base from V and 7 bases from J, leaving 3 bases between. CDR3 in amino acids: CASSVREQYF. CDR3 DNA: TGTGCCAGCAGCGTACGGGAGCAGTACTTC.